This record covers a single T cell receptor (beta chain). These data are taken from a study of T cells in Graves' hyperthyroidism and ophthalmopathy. The CDR3 extends over 15 amino acids. Germline V gene lookup returns CDR1 LNHDA and CDR2 SQIVND (reference sequence). The V gene lost 7 bases and the J gene lost 0 bases, with 13 bases spanning the gap. Using RNA transcripts as the source, TCR beta CDR3 regions were amplified. TCR CDR3 regions were first amplified by RT-PCR with HTBI primers. TCRdb reprocessed the multiplex PCR reads with MiXCR, giving one entry per CDR3 protein. The repertoire holds some 500,000 distinct CDR3 sequences, with 14% as singletons.

This clonotype was sampled from a woman between 18 and 29 years old with Graves' hyperthyroidism. The sequenced sample was blood. V and J are TRBV19 and TRBJ1-3; tentatively, D is TRBD1 (6 bases). CDR3 sequence (DNA): TGTGCCAGTACCCAGACAGGTCACTCTGGAAACACCATATATTTT. Its translation is CASTQTGHSGNTIYF. Based on the CDR3 plus reference TRBV19 and TRBJ1-3, the full variable domain is DGGITQSPKYLFRKEGQNVTLSCEQNLNHDAMYWYRQDPGQGLRLIYYSQIVNDFQKGDIAEGYSVSREKKESFPLTVTSAQKNPTAFYLCASTQTGHSGNTIYFGEGSWLTVV.